These T cell receptor beta chains were read from a single sample in a study of CD8+CD57+ T cells in acquired aplastic anemia. One entry per CDR3 protein results from TCRdb running MiXCR on the reads. Altogether over 150,000 distinct CDR3 sequences are present, around half being singletons, with the ten largest covering less than 3%. Sequenced: sorted CD4+, CD8+, or CD8+CD57+ T cells (not recorded which) from PBMCs. The origin of the receptors is a human donor with aplastic anemia. Each CDR3 is given with its conserved first and last residue. Fields, in order: clone size, D gene, J gene, V gene, CDR3 protein, CDR3 DNA. A D gene is named only where the DNA matches it firmly. Expanded clones get a size class; other rows say once, few or many, or leave the size out.

-	TRBD2	TRBJ2-3	TRBV28	CASSFGGRVADTQYF	TGTGCCAGCAGTTTTGGCGGGAGGGTGGCAGATACGCAGTATTTT
few	-	TRBJ2-2	TRBV7-7	CASSPELSGELFF	TGTGCCAGCAGCCCTGAGCTATCCGGGGAGCTGTTTTTT
many	TRBD2	TRBJ2-3	TRBV6-4	CASSVSSGRTDTQYF	TGTGCCAGCAGTGTCTCTAGCGGGAGGACAGATACGCAGTATTTT
-	-	TRBJ1-5	TRBV15	CATSRDDRGTHQPQHF	TGTGCCACCAGCAGAGATGACCGAGGAACTCATCAGCCCCAGCATTTT
once	TRBD1	TRBJ2-7	TRBV25-1	CASSDMDRGSYEQYF	TGTGCCAGCAGTGATATGGACAGGGGATCCTACGAGCAGTACTTC
few	-	TRBJ2-1	TRBV11-3	CASSRNWGSYNEQFF	TGTGCCAGCAGTCGAAACTGGGGCTCCTACAATGAGCAGTTCTTC
-	-	TRBJ2-1	TRBV19	CASSPPSSYNEQFF	TGTGCCAGTAGTCCGCCTTCCTCCTACAATGAGCAGTTCTTC
-	-	TRBJ2-7	TRBV9	CASSGTGTGYEQYF	TGTGCCAGCAGTGGGACGGGGACGGGATACGAGCAGTACTTC
-	-	TRBJ2-7	TRBV14	CASSESDYEQYF	TGTGCCAGCAGCGAGTCAGACTACGAGCAGTACTTC
many	-	TRBJ1-5	TRBV7-8	CASSLTAGGNQPQHF	TGTGCCAGCAGCTTAACAGCAGGGGGCAATCAGCCCCAGCATTTT
-	-	TRBJ1-3	TRBV29-1	CSVGVGDTIYF	TGCAGCGTCGGAGTGGGAGACACCATATATTTT
few	-	TRBJ1-1	TRBV3-1	CASTWGGRPEAFF	TGTGCCAGCACCTGGGGCGGTCGGCCTGAAGCTTTCTTT
many	-	TRBJ1-5	TRBV19	CASSIHGDYQPQHF	TGTGCCAGTAGTATACACGGGGATTATCAGCCCCAGCATTTT
-	TRBD1	TRBJ2-3	TRBV20-1	CSARTGPNTDTQYF	TGCAGTGCTAGGACAGGGCCAAACACAGATACGCAGTATTTT
many	TRBD1	TRBJ1-4	TRBV2	CASSQQGAQGKLFF	TGTGCCAGCAGCCAGCAGGGGGCCCAAGGAAAACTGTTTTTT
once	-	TRBJ2-3	TRBV7-9	CASSLDLRTQYF	TGTGCCAGCAGCTTGGACCTTCGTACGCAGTATTTT
-	-	TRBJ2-7	TRBV5-6	CASSLVRGSYEQYF	TGTGCCAGCAGCTTGGTCCGGGGGTCCTACGAGCAGTACTTC
many	-	TRBJ2-1	TRBV5-6	CASSLVGVNEQFF	TGTGCCAGCAGCTTGGTTGGTGTCAATGAGCAGTTCTTC
many	-	TRBJ2-7	TRBV24-1	CATSETGGGTYEQYF	TGTGCCACCAGTGAAACAGGAGGCGGGACCTACGAGCAGTACTTC
-	-	TRBJ2-1	TRBV15	CATSRVKQGNEQFF	TGTGCCACCAGCAGAGTGAAGCAGGGCAATGAGCAGTTCTTC
many	-	TRBJ1-1	TRBV12-3/TRBV12-4	CASSLPGMNTEAFF	TGTGCCAGCAGTTTGCCAGGAATGAACACTGAAGCTTTCTTT
many	TRBD2	TRBJ2-2	TRBV5-5	CASSFTGGGNTGELFF	TGTGCCAGCAGCTTCACCGGGGGGGGGAACACCGGGGAGCTGTTTTTT
-	-	TRBJ1-2	TRBV4-1	CASKNRVANYGYTF	TGCGCCAGCAAGAACCGCGTAGCTAACTATGGCTACACCTTC
-	TRBD1	TRBJ1-1	TRBV7-8	CASSSGQLNTEAFF	TGTGCCAGCAGCTCGGGACAGCTGAACACTGAAGCTTTCTTT
-	TRBD2	TRBJ2-3	TRBV10-1	CASSQAGSTDTQYF	TGCGCCAGCAGTCAAGCGGGGAGCACAGATACGCAGTATTTT
-	TRBD2	TRBJ2-7	TRBV10-3	CAIGTSGRYEQYF	TGTGCCATTGGGACTAGCGGGAGGTACGAGCAGTACTTC
-	TRBD1	TRBJ1-3	TRBV30	CAWSRGPAGNTIYF	TGTGCCTGGAGTAGGGGGCCGGCTGGAAACACCATATATTTT
-	TRBD2	TRBJ2-1	TRBV7-3	CASSLVAGPYNEQFF	TGTGCCAGCAGCTTAGTAGCGGGGCCGTACAATGAGCAGTTCTTC
many	-	TRBJ1-1	TRBV7-3	CASSPRGGVTEAFF	TGTGCCAGCAGCCCACGGGGGGGGGTTACTGAAGCTTTCTTT
-	-	TRBJ1-4	TRBV29-1	CSVEQGYEKLFF	TGCAGCGTTGAACAGGGGTATGAAAAACTGTTTTTT
many	TRBD1	TRBJ1-5	TRBV10-2	CASSIDRGGQPQHF	TGCGCCAGCAGCATCGACAGGGGCGGCCAGCCCCAGCATTTT
many	TRBD1	TRBJ1-2	TRBV6-1	CASSIHPTGAPGGGYTF	TGTGCCAGCAGCATCCATCCGACAGGGGCGCCTGGAGGAGGCTACACCTTC
few	TRBD1	TRBJ1-2	TRBV7-6	CASSLDETGGGGYTF	TGTGCCAGCAGCTTAGACGAGACAGGGGGAGGCGGCTACACCTTC
-	-	TRBJ2-7	TRBV10-3	CAARTEGGYEQYF	TGTGCCGCCCGGACGGAAGGGGGCTACGAGCAGTACTTC
-	TRBD2	TRBJ2-7	TRBV7-9	CASSGGRNYEQYF	TGTGCCAGCAGCGGCGGGAGAAACTACGAGCAGTACTTC
many	TRBD2	TRBJ2-4	TRBV19	CASKMTSGRGVNIQYF	TGTGCCAGTAAGATGACTAGCGGGAGAGGAGTGAACATTCAGTACTTC
-	-	TRBJ2-1	TRBV11-2	CASSLVGQDRFNEQFF	TGTGCCAGCAGCTTAGTGGGGCAAGATCGATTCAATGAGCAGTTCTTC
many	-	TRBJ2-5	TRBV25-1	CASSSRDYQETQYF	TGTGCCAGCAGTAGCCGGGATTACCAAGAGACCCAGTACTTC
many	TRBD2	TRBJ2-3	TRBV11-2	CASSAGGPSTDTQYF	TGTGCCAGCAGCGCGGGAGGGCCTAGCACAGATACGCAGTATTTT
-	TRBD2	TRBJ2-2	TRBV19	CASSFGGGANTGELFF	TGTGCCAGTAGTTTTGGGGGGGGAGCAAACACCGGGGAGCTGTTTTTT
-	TRBD1	TRBJ1-6	TRBV19	CASSRSGQDSSPLHF	TGTGCCAGTAGTAGGTCCGGACAGGATTCTTCACCCCTCCACTTT
-	TRBD1	TRBJ1-4	TRBV9	CASSADDRQGAVKLVF	TGTGCCAGCAGCGCAGACGACCGGCAGGGGGCCGTAAAGCTGGTTTTT
once	TRBD2	TRBJ2-3	TRBV25-1	CASSTPGTRTDTHYF	TGTGCCAGCAGTACCCCCGGGACTAGAACAGATACGCACTATTTT
many	-	TRBJ2-7	TRBV5-1	CASSDYYEQYF	TGCGCCAGCAGCGATTACTACGAGCAGTACTTC
-	TRBD1	TRBJ2-3	TRBV24-1	CATRAGGFYEQYF	TGTGCCACGCGGGCAGGGGGCTTCTATGAGCAGTATTTT
-	-	TRBJ2-7	TRBV2	CASSLVPGAYEQYF	TGTGCCAGCAGCTTGGTGCCGGGCGCCTACGAGCAGTACTTC
many	-	TRBJ2-3	TRBV20-1	CSARDPIRLADTQYF	TGCAGTGCTAGAGATCCCATACGCCTCGCAGATACGCAGTATTTT
-	-	TRBJ2-1	TRBV5-1	CASSLLAGSYNEQFF	TGCGCCAGCAGCTTACTAGCCGGCTCCTACAATGAGCAGTTCTTC
-	-	TRBJ2-7	TRBV24-1	CATSDSGLHEQYF	TGTGCCACCAGTGACTCGGGACTCCACGAGCAGTACTTC
-	-	TRBJ2-3	TRBV20-1	CSAREDEWSEGYTDTQYF	TGCAGTGCTAGAGAAGATGAGTGGTCGGAGGGGTACACAGATACGCAGTATTTT
-	TRBD2	TRBJ2-1	TRBV10-2	CASSDPSGSRGGHNEQFF	TGCGCCAGCAGTGATCCAAGCGGGAGCCGGGGGGGGCACAATGAGCAGTTCTTC
-	-	TRBJ2-7	TRBV2	CASSLQQHPYEQYF	TGTGCCAGCAGCCTACAGCAGCATCCCTACGAGCAGTACTTC
-	-	TRBJ1-5	TRBV19	CASSMGLGQPQHF	TGTGCCAGTAGTATGGGGCTTGGTCAGCCCCAGCATTTT
many	-	TRBJ1-1	TRBV29-1	CSVEEAAASGEAFF	TGCAGCGTTGAAGAGGCGGCGGCTTCAGGTGAAGCTTTCTTT
once	TRBD1	TRBJ1-5	TRBV5-4	CASSFGTGRNQPQHF	TGTGCCAGCAGCTTCGGGACAGGGCGGAATCAGCCCCAGCATTTT
-	TRBD1	TRBJ2-5	TRBV10-3	CAISEGTGGSETQYF	TGTGCCATCAGTGAGGGAACAGGGGGCAGCGAGACCCAGTACTTC
-	TRBD2	TRBJ2-3	TRBV2	CASSGRGGTDTQYF	TGTGCCAGCAGTGGACGGGGGGGCACAGATACGCAGTATTTT
-	-	TRBJ2-7	TRBV20-1	CSARFRDRYEQYF	TGCAGTGCTAGATTCAGGGATAGGTACGAGCAGTACTTC